These 9 T cell receptor beta chains originate from one sample sequenced in a study of radiation and T cells in renal cell carcinoma. Sequencing was performed with immunoSEQ multiplex PCR; in TCRdb, only in-frame clones are kept and a portion is missing. The data show tens of thousands of clones, less than 85% seen once. The time point: blood 4 weeks post-SBRT, at nephrectomy. Described treatment: 15 Gy SBRT to primary tumor, nephrectomy 4 weeks later. Sequencing was performed on blood, taken from a patient whose treatment included radiotherapy and nephrectomy. These receptors were taken from a woman aged 60 to 75 with renal cell carcinoma.

The chain combines TRBV5-1 with TRBJ1-1; tentative D call: TRBD1 (5 bases). Germline values: CDR1 SGHRS, CDR2 YFSETQ. Trimming cost V 4 bases and J 4 bases, with 11 bases left between them. The CDR3 has 13 residues. The CDR3 is CASSGAGSTEAFF. The CDR3 region has the DNA TGCGCCAGCAGCGGGGCAGGGAGCACTGAAGCTTTCTTT.

The genes are TRBV2 and TRBJ1-1; TRBD1 might be the D (5 bases). Trimming stripped 5 bases from V and 1 base from J, with 11 bases between. Germline V gene sequence: CDR1 SNHLY, CDR2 FYNNEI. The CDR3 covers 14 residues. CDR3 in DNA: TGTGCCAGCAGTTCCCCTACAGGGAACACTGAAGCTTTCTTT. Its translation is CASSSPTGNTEAFF.

The chain employs TRBV19 and TRBJ2-7, with TRBD2 matching 9 bases. The J segment lost 3 bases and the V segment lost 1 base, leaving 7 bases of the junction unmatched. The CDR3 length is 16 residues. Germline values: CDR1 LNHDA, CDR2 SQIVND (reference sequence). CDR3 amino acids: CASSIAETSGFYEQYF. The CDR3 DNA sequence: TGTGCCAGTAGTATAGCAGAGACTAGCGGCTTCTACGAGCAGTACTTC.

The chain joins TRBV10-3 to TRBJ1-5; D is perhaps TRBD1 (6 bases). Germline V CDR1 and CDR2: ENHRY, SYGVKD. This CDR3 is 17 amino acids long. V lost 2 bases and J 2 bases, leaving 16 bases between the germline ends. The CDR3 DNA reads as TGTGCCATCAGTGAGCCCAGGCGGGGGGCTGGCAATCAGCCCCAGCATTTT. Translating gives CAISEPRRGAGNQPQHF.

The chain carries TRBV9 and TRBJ2-7, with 8 bases fitting TRBD1. The CDR3 consists of 13 residues. The trim removed 4 bases at V and 7 bases at J, leaving 7 bases unmatched. Germline-derived CDR1 and CDR2 are SGDLS and YYNGEE. CDR3 in DNA: TGTGCCAGCAGCACCCGACAGGGGAGAGAGCAGTACTTC. Translation: CASSTRQGREQYF.

The rearrangement uses TRBV28 and TRBJ1-5; D remains unclear. Per germline, CDR1 MDHEN and CDR2 SYDVKM. V shed 1 base and J shed 0 bases, with 7 bases lying between them. The CDR3 length is 15 residues. CDR3 DNA sequence: TGTGCCAGCAGTTTATTGGTCAATAGCAATCAGCCCCAGCATTTT. It yields the protein CASSLLVNSNQPQHF.

The V and J genes are TRBV28 and TRBJ1-1, with D possibly TRBD1 on 6 matching bases. Germline CDR1 MDHEN, CDR2 SYDVKM. This CDR3 has 14 residues. V lost 5 bases and J lost 9, with 19 bases in between. CDR3 DNA sequence: TGTGCCAGCAGTCCCACAGGGAGTCGATCACAAGCTTTCTTT. It translates to CASSPTGSRSQAFF. Filled out from reference TRBV28 and TRBJ1-1, the complete variable domain reads DVKVTQSSRYLVKRTGEKVFLECVQDMDHENMFWYRQDPGLGLRLIYFSYDVKMKEKGDIPEGYSVSREKKERFSLILESASTNQTSMYLCASSPTGSRSQAFFGQGTRLTVV.

V is TRBV19 and J is TRBJ1-2; D remains ambiguous. Per the germline V gene, CDR1 is LNHDA and CDR2 is SQIVND (reference sequence). Trimming removed 5 bases at V and 8 bases at J, with 12 bases between. This CDR3 spans 12 amino acids. Here the CDR3 reads CASSASVGGYTF. In nucleotides, the CDR3 is TGTGCCAGTAGTGCTTCGGTGGGAGGCTACACCTTC.

V gene TRBV6-1 combines with J gene TRBJ2-1, with D uncertain. V lost 2 bases and J lost 0, with 11 bases in between. The V gene's germline CDR1 is MNHNS and CDR2 SASEGT. The length of the CDR3 is 16 residues. The CDR3 nucleotides are TGTGCCAGCAGTGAAAAGACGGACGGCTCCTACAATGAGCAGTTCTTC. Protein sequence: CASSEKTDGSYNEQFF.